The 28 T cell receptor beta chains below were found in one sample sequenced in a study of cytomegalovirus exposure and HLA in healthy donors. This PCR relied on a set of 60 Vbeta primers and 13 Jbeta primers. Generated by immunoSEQ multiplex PCR, the TCRdb table keeps only in-frame clones and is missing some. In the table there are roughly 99,000 clones, over 60% of which are singletons. Sequenced material: PBMCs. The source of these receptors is a male donor in good health and CMV-seropositive.

The chain recombines TRBV7-9 with TRBJ1-5; 7 bases are shared with TRBD1. The CDR3 extends over 15 amino acids. Trimming at V came to 2 bases and at J to 5 bases, leaving 6 bases not matched to a gene. Germline V lookup: CDR1 SEHNR, CDR2 FQNEAQ (reference sequence). CDR3 residues: CASSLNTQGDQPQHF. In DNA, the CDR3 is TGTGCCAGCAGCTTAAATACTCAGGGGGATCAGCCCCAGCATTTT.

This clone was detected only once. CDR3 nucleotide sequence: TGCGCCAGCAGCTTACGGGGGGGCGACACCGGGGAGCTGTTTTTT. Residues: CASSLRGGDTGELFF. The chain links TRBV5-1 to TRBJ2-2, with TRBD2 identical over 8 bases. Trimming took 2 bases from V and 3 from J; bases not matched to a gene: 3. The germline CDR1 and CDR2 sequences are SGHRS and YFSETQ. This CDR3 region has 15 residues. Variable domain in full (rest from reference TRBV5-1 and TRBJ2-2): KAGVTQTPRYLIKTRGQQVTLSCSPISGHRSVSWYQQTPGQGLQFLFEYFSETQRNKGNFPGRFSGRQFSNSRSEMNVSTLELGDSALYLCASSLRGGDTGELFFGEGSRLTVL.

The V gene is TRBV7-9, the J gene TRBJ2-7, with 9 positions matching TRBD1. Per germline, CDR1 SEHNR and CDR2 FQNEAQ (reference sequence). The CDR3 spans 16 residues. V was pared by 1 base and J by 2 bases, with 6 bases of the junction left unmatched. For the CDR3, the DNA is TGTGCCAGCAGCTTAGGCACAGGGGGCCAAACCTACGAGCAGTACTTC. This codes for CASSLGTGGQTYEQYF. The whole variable domain, remainder taken from reference TRBV7-9 and TRBJ2-7, is DTGVSQNPRHKITKRGQNVTFRCDPISEHNRLYWYRQTLGQGPEFLTYFQNEAQLEKSRLLSDRFSAERPKGSFSTLEIQRTEQGDSAMYLCASSLGTGGQTYEQYFGPGTRLTVT.

The chain recombines TRBV19 with TRBJ1-1; no clear D. Germline CDR1 and CDR2: LNHDA and SQIVND (reference sequence). V was shortened by 4 bases and J by 10 bases, with 16 bases between the two germline ends. CDR3 length: 13 residues. Written as DNA, the CDR3 is TGTGCCAGTAGTAACCCACAGAGTTCCGGAGCTTTCTTT. Translated: CASSNPQSSGAFF.

The chain recombines TRBV6-1 with TRBJ2-2, with 9 bases lining up with TRBD1. V dropped 3 bases and J dropped 6; count of bases not matched to a gene: 5. Germline V lookup: CDR1 MNHNS, CDR2 SASEGT. CDR3 length: 15 amino acids. The CDR3 region is CASSDGGQGSGELFF. CDR3 bases: TGTGCCAGCAGTGATGGGGGACAGGGCTCCGGGGAGCTGTTTTTT.

The chain has TRBV18 and TRBJ1-1; D might be TRBD1 (5 bases). The CDR3 loop spans 14 amino acids. Germline CDR1 and CDR2: KGHSH and LQKENI. Trimming stripped 3 bases from V and 0 bases from J, with 8 bases between. The CDR3 loop is CASSPLTVNTEAFF. As DNA, the CDR3 is TGTGCCAGCTCACCCTTGACAGTGAACACTGAAGCTTTCTTT.

Only a few counts were recorded for this clone. The DNA of the CDR3 is TGCGCCAGCAGCCGGATACAGGGGGAAGAGCAGTTCTTC. Residues: CASSRIQGEEQFF. The rearrangement joins TRBV4-3 to TRBJ2-1; TRBD1 matches 8 bases. V shed 4 bases and J 10 bases; nucleotides not matched to a gene: 6. Germline values: CDR1 LGHNA, CDR2 YSLEER. The CDR3 spans 13 residues.

The chain carries TRBV7-9 and TRBJ2-2; TRBD2 matches at 12 bases. The V gene end was trimmed by 3 bases and the J gene end by 3 bases; junction bases not matched to a gene: 5. Germline CDR1 SEHNR, CDR2 FQNEAQ (reference sequence). This CDR3 contains 17 residues. CDR3 sequence: CASSFPSGGADTGELFF. In DNA form, the CDR3 reads TGTGCCAGCAGCTTCCCTAGCGGGGGGGCGGACACCGGGGAGCTGTTTTTT.

The chain employs TRBV7-9 and TRBJ1-4; 9 bases are a match to TRBD1. Unmatched junction bases numbered 8, after V lost 4 bases and J lost 8 bases. Germline V gene data show CDR1 as SEHNR and CDR2 as FQNEAQ (reference sequence). The CDR3 length is 15 residues. In nucleotides, the CDR3 is TGTGCCAGCAGCTCTAACCGGGACAGGGAGGAAAAACTGTTTTTT. Its translation: CASSSNRDREEKLFF.

The chain couples TRBV6-5 to TRBJ1-3, with D possibly TRBD1 on 5 matching bases. The V end lost 6 bases, the J end lost 0 bases, and 9 bases lay between the germline ends. This CDR3 contains 14 residues. Per the germline V gene, CDR1 is MNHEY and CDR2 is SVGAGI. The CDR3 bases are TGTGCCAGCAGAGACAGTATCTCTGGAAACACCATATATTTT. Encoded protein: CASRDSISGNTIYF.

The table lists this clone with a count of one. V is TRBV9 and J is TRBJ2-1; 12 bases fit TRBD2. CDR1 and CDR2 (germline): SGDLS, YYNGEE. The CDR3 has 18 amino acids. With V trimmed by 0 bases and J by 0 bases, 4 bases remained unmatched. The CDR3 is CASSVGLAGGTSYNEQFF. CDR3 nucleotides: TGTGCCAGCAGCGTAGGGCTAGCGGGGGGGACCTCCTACAATGAGCAGTTCTTC.

This clone appeared a few times. V usage is TRBV6-1 and J usage is TRBJ2-7; perhaps TRBD1 as D (5 bases). Germline CDR1 reads MNHNS; CDR2 reads SASEGT. Trimming took 7 bases from V and 6 from J, leaving 13 bases between them. This CDR3 has 12 residues. The CDR3 sequence: CASKFRVGEQYF. CDR3 in DNA: TGTGCCAGCAAGTTCAGGGTCGGCGAGCAGTACTTC.

The chain recombines TRBV19 with TRBJ1-3, with D perhaps matching TRBD1 (5 bases). Trimming shortened V by 4 bases and J by 0 bases, and 13 bases separated the two germline ends. Germline CDR1 and CDR2: LNHDA and SQIVND (reference sequence). The length of the CDR3 is 16 residues. In nucleotides, the CDR3 is TGTGCCAGTAGTACTGATCCGGGACTCTCTGGAAACACCATATATTTT. This codes for CASSTDPGLSGNTIYF.

This rearrangement joins TRBV9 to TRBJ1-2; D remains unclear. Between the trimmed V and J ends, which lost 0 bases and 2 bases, there was a span of 14 bases. Germline V gene data show CDR1 as SGDLS and CDR2 as YYNGEE. This CDR3 has 16 amino acids. CDR3 amino acids: CASSVGFNRENYGYTF. CDR3 coding DNA: TGTGCCAGCAGCGTAGGGTTTAACCGGGAAAACTATGGCTACACCTTC.

The sample holds a few counts of this clone. The V call is TRBV5-4, the J call TRBJ2-1; 7 bases map to TRBD1. J lost 10 bases, V lost 2 bases, and 3 bases had no gene match. Germline CDR1 is SGHNT and CDR2 is YYREEE (reference sequence). The CDR3 is made up of 12 amino acids. In nucleotides, the CDR3 is TGTGCCAGCAGCTTAAGGACAGGCGAGCAGTTCTTC. It encodes CASSLRTGEQFF.

The chain joins TRBV11-2 to TRBJ1-1; the match to TRBD1 covers 10 bases. V was clipped by 5 bases and J by 1 base; unmatched bases: 4. The CDR3 sequence is 15 residues long. CDR1 and CDR2 from the germline V gene are SGHAT and FQNNGV. Here the CDR3 reads CASSLGQGGNTEAFF. The CDR3 bases are TGTGCCAGCAGCCTCGGACAGGGGGGGAACACTGAAGCTTTCTTT.

The chain carries TRBV9 and TRBJ2-5, with TRBD2 matching over 11 bases. This CDR3 spans 16 amino acids. Germline V CDR1 and CDR2: SGDLS, YYNGEE. With 1 base clipped from V and 2 bases from J, the junction kept 4 bases outside the gene matches. CDR3 in amino acids: CASSVYLAGGQETQYF. The CDR3 coding sequence is TGTGCCAGCAGCGTATATCTAGCGGGGGGACAAGAGACCCAGTACTTC.

The V and J genes are TRBV2 and TRBJ2-7; 14 bases match TRBD2. V shed 3 bases, J shed 3 bases, and the junction held 1 base outside the gene matches. Germline V CDR1 and CDR2: SNHLY, FYNNEI. The CDR3 is 15 amino acids. In DNA form, the CDR3 reads TGTGCCAGCAGTGAGACTAGCGGGGGGGTCTACGAGCAGTACTTC. It translates to CASSETSGGVYEQYF. Using reference TRBV2 and TRBJ2-7 for the parts outside the CDR3, the full variable domain is EPEVTQTPSHQVTQMGQEVILRCVPISNHLYFYWYRQILGQKVEFLVSFYNNEISEKSEIFDDQFSVERPDGSNFTLKIRSTKLEDSAMYFCASSETSGGVYEQYFGPGTRLTVT.

The chain uses TRBV2 and TRBJ2-2; D possibly corresponds to TRBD1 (5 bases). Germline loops: CDR1 SNHLY, CDR2 FYNNEI. The CDR3 extends over 13 amino acids. V dropped 0 bases and J dropped 9 bases, with 8 bases sitting between them. The CDR3 DNA is TGTGCCAGCAGTGAAGCGCTGGGGCGGGAGCTGTTTTTT. Protein product: CASSEALGRELFF.

The chain uses TRBV7-2 and TRBJ2-2; D gene unclear. The CDR3 is made up of 13 amino acids. The V gene's germline CDR1 is SGHTA and CDR2 FQGNSA. V was pared by 1 base and J by 7 bases, with 7 bases between. The CDR3 region is CASSLVPRGELFF. The CDR3 DNA follows: TGTGCCAGCAGCTTAGTTCCCCGCGGGGAGCTGTTTTTT.

The CDR3: CASSIPGYSNQPQHF. CDR3 coding DNA: TGTGCCAGTAGTATTCCGGGGTATAGCAATCAGCCCCAGCATTTT. J is TRBJ1-5 and V is TRBV19; D gene unclear. Germline V gene sequence: CDR1 LNHDA, CDR2 SQIVND (reference sequence). This CDR3 has 15 residues. Trimming stripped 3 bases from V and 0 bases from J, with 9 bases between.

The CDR3 DNA sequence: TGCAGCGTGACACTTGCGACGCGGGGTCTCTCTGGAAACACCATATATTTT. Protein: CSVTLATRGLSGNTIYF. This sequence joins TRBV29-1 and TRBJ1-3; D gene ambiguous. The CDR3 sequence is 17 residues long. V was trimmed by 6 bases and J by 0 bases, leaving 21 bases between them. Germline V gene data show CDR1 as SQVTM and CDR2 as ANQGSEA. Based on the CDR3 plus reference TRBV29-1 and TRBJ1-3, the full variable domain is SAVISQKPSRDICQRGTSLTIQCQVDSQVTMMFWYRQQPGQSLTLIATANQGSEATYESGFVIDKFPISRPNLTFSTLTVSNMSPEDSSIYLCSVTLATRGLSGNTIYFGEGSWLTVV.

The chain is built from TRBV30 and TRBJ2-7; 8 nucleotides match TRBD1. The junction had 5 bases not matched to a gene; V was cut back by 0 bases and J by 4 bases. Germline loops: CDR1 GTSNPN, CDR2 SVGIG (reference sequence). This CDR3 is 14 amino acids long. In nucleotides, the CDR3 is TGTGCCTGGAGTGTCTCGACAGGGGCGTACGAGCAGTACTTC. Its protein is CAWSVSTGAYEQYF.

The chain links TRBV4-3 to TRBJ1-2, with D unclear. In germline, CDR1 is LGHNA, CDR2 YSLEER. The CDR3 has 16 residues. The germline V and J ends were trimmed by 0 bases and 2 bases, with 13 bases remaining between them. CDR3 in amino acids: CASSQEYTTANYGYTF. Written as DNA, the CDR3 is TGCGCCAGCAGCCAAGAATATACAACAGCCAACTATGGCTACACCTTC.

The chain employs TRBV5-1 and TRBJ1-2; TRBD1 matches at 7 bases. CDR3 length: 15 amino acids. The V segment lost 4 bases and the J segment 4 bases; nucleotides outside the gene matches: 10. In germline, CDR1 is SGHRS, CDR2 YFSETQ. CDR3 nucleotide sequence: TGCGCCAGCAGCCCGGGACAGCCGAGGACCTATGGCTACACCTTC. Translating it yields CASSPGQPRTYGYTF.

This clone has more than one count but fewer than ten. V gene TRBV6-5 combines with J gene TRBJ2-1, with D maybe TRBD1 (6 bases). CDR1 and CDR2 from the germline V gene are MNHEY and SVGAGI. The CDR3 extends over 13 amino acids. V was trimmed by 1 base and J by 6 bases, leaving 7 bases between them. The CDR3 nucleotides read TGTGCCAGCAGTTACTTACAGGGCAATGAGCAGTTCTTC. Protein: CASSYLQGNEQFF.

The rearrangement uses TRBV9 and TRBJ2-5, with TRBD1 identical over 7 bases. This CDR3 contains 14 residues. Germline V lookup: CDR1 SGDLS, CDR2 YYNGEE. V gave up 4 bases and J gave up 5 bases; unmatched junction bases: 8. CDR3 region: CASSTTGRGETQYF. In DNA, the CDR3 is TGTGCCAGCAGCACGACAGGGAGAGGCGAGACCCAGTACTTC.

The V and J genes are TRBV5-1 and TRBJ2-7, with TRBD1 matching over 10 bases. CDR3 length equals 14 residues. With 4 bases clipped from V and 7 bases from J, the junction kept 8 bases outside the gene matches. In germline, CDR1 is SGHRS, CDR2 YFSETQ. CDR3 amino acids: CASSPPGTGDEQYF. The CDR3 nucleotides read TGCGCCAGCAGCCCCCCCGGGACAGGGGATGAGCAGTACTTC.